These T cell receptor beta chains were read from a single sample in a study of cytomegalovirus exposure and HLA in healthy donors. Only in-frame clones appear in the TCRdb table, and some are missing; sequencing was by immunoSEQ multiplex PCR. The table has some 170,000 clones, approximately 87% seen once. The sequenced sample was PBMCs. Receptors originate from a woman younger than 45 in good health and CMV-seronegative. The CDR3 runs from the conserved cysteine through the conserved F or W. The order of the fields is J gene, CDR3 length, clone size, V gene, D gene, CDR3 DNA, CDR3 protein. The D gene is left open where the match is weak. Not every row has a clone size; where given, it reads once, few, many or a size class.

J gene: TRBJ2-1
CDR3 length: 15
clone size: NA
V gene: TRBV27
D gene: TRBD1
CDR3 DNA: TGTGCCAGCAGTTTATGGGCAGGGGGCGGGAATAGGTGGTTCTTC
CDR3 protein: CASSLWAGGGNRWFF

J gene: TRBJ2-2
CDR3 length: 17
clone size: NA
V gene: TRBV7-9
D gene: TRBD2
CDR3 DNA: TGTGCCAGCAGCTTAGAGGCGGGGGGCCCTAACACCGGGGAGCTGTTTTTT
CDR3 protein: CASSLEAGGPNTGELFF

J gene: TRBJ1-2
CDR3 length: 15
clone size: NA
V gene: TRBV5-1
D gene: TRBD1
CDR3 DNA: TGCGCCAGCAGCGCGACAGGGGGGGAAAACTATGGCTACACCTTC
CDR3 protein: CASSATGGENYGYTF

J gene: TRBJ2-7
CDR3 length: 13
clone size: NA
V gene: TRBV6-1
D gene: NA
CDR3 DNA: TGTGCCAGCAGTGAAAACGCAGGGCTCGAGCAGTACTTC
CDR3 protein: CASSENAGLEQYF

J gene: TRBJ2-7
CDR3 length: 17
clone size: NA
V gene: TRBV5-1
D gene: TRBD1
CDR3 DNA: TGCGCCAGCAGCTTCGGTTTACGGGCAGGGGGCACGCACGAGCAGTACTTC
CDR3 protein: CASSFGLRAGGTHEQYF

J gene: TRBJ2-7
CDR3 length: 16
clone size: NA
V gene: TRBV2
D gene: NA
CDR3 DNA: TGTGCCAGCAGGTGGGGTTTTGCGGGCACGACCTACGAGCAGTACTTC
CDR3 protein: CASRWGFAGTTYEQYF

J gene: TRBJ2-3
CDR3 length: 17
clone size: NA
V gene: TRBV4-2
D gene: TRBD2
CDR3 DNA: TGTGCCAGCAGCCAAGAAATGGCGGGGGGTAGCACAGATACGCAGTATTTT
CDR3 protein: CASSQEMAGGSTDTQYF

J gene: TRBJ2-5
CDR3 length: 16
clone size: NA
V gene: TRBV4-3
D gene: TRBD1
CDR3 DNA: TGCGCCAGCAGCCAAGATCGAGGGGGCTATTATGAGACCCAGTACTTC
CDR3 protein: CASSQDRGGYYETQYF

J gene: TRBJ1-6
CDR3 length: 13
clone size: NA
V gene: TRBV7-9
D gene: NA
CDR3 DNA: TGTGCCAGCAGCCCCCGACTGTATTCACCCCTCCACTTT
CDR3 protein: CASSPRLYSPLHF

J gene: TRBJ2-7
CDR3 length: 13
clone size: once
V gene: TRBV7-2
D gene: NA
CDR3 DNA: TGTGCCAGCAGCTTAGGGGCGACGTACGAGCAGTACTTC
CDR3 protein: CASSLGATYEQYF

J gene: TRBJ2-7
CDR3 length: 13
clone size: NA
V gene: TRBV29-1
D gene: NA
CDR3 DNA: TGCAGCGTCGGGAAACAGGGTTCCTACGAGCAGTACTTC
CDR3 protein: CSVGKQGSYEQYF

J gene: TRBJ2-2
CDR3 length: 14
clone size: few
V gene: TRBV6-1
D gene: TRBD1
CDR3 DNA: TGTGCCAGCAGCAGCACAGGGGAGACCGGGGAGCTGTTTTTT
CDR3 protein: CASSSTGETGELFF

J gene: TRBJ2-3
CDR3 length: 15
clone size: NA
V gene: TRBV11-2
D gene: TRBD1
CDR3 DNA: TGTGCCAGCAGCGCGGACAGGGTTCGCACAGATACGCAGTATTTT
CDR3 protein: CASSADRVRTDTQYF

J gene: TRBJ2-3
CDR3 length: 15
clone size: NA
V gene: TRBV2
D gene: NA
CDR3 DNA: TGTGCCAGCAGTGACTCGAGCGGAATCACAGATACGCAGTATTTT
CDR3 protein: CASSDSSGITDTQYF

J gene: TRBJ2-7
CDR3 length: 14
clone size: NA
V gene: TRBV19
D gene: TRBD1
CDR3 DNA: TGTGCCAGTAGTATTGGACAGGGAAACTACGAGCAGTACTTC
CDR3 protein: CASSIGQGNYEQYF

J gene: TRBJ2-1
CDR3 length: 16
clone size: NA
V gene: TRBV4-1
D gene: TRBD2
CDR3 DNA: TGCGCCAGCAGCCTTTATAGCGGGGAGAACTACAATGAGCAGTTCTTC
CDR3 protein: CASSLYSGENYNEQFF

J gene: TRBJ2-3
CDR3 length: 19
clone size: NA
V gene: TRBV7-9
D gene: TRBD2
CDR3 DNA: TGTGCCAGCAGCCCGCCCACGGAGGGGACTAGCGGAAACACAGATACGCAGTATTTT
CDR3 protein: CASSPPTEGTSGNTDTQYF

J gene: TRBJ1-1
CDR3 length: 12
clone size: NA
V gene: TRBV13
D gene: NA
CDR3 DNA: TGTGCCAGCAGCGTACAGTACACTGAAGCTTTCTTT
CDR3 protein: CASSVQYTEAFF

J gene: TRBJ2-7
CDR3 length: 15
clone size: many
V gene: TRBV6-1
D gene: TRBD2
CDR3 DNA: TGTGCCAGCAGTGCCCGGACTAGCGGGGGCTACGAGCAGTACTTC
CDR3 protein: CASSARTSGGYEQYF

J gene: TRBJ2-2
CDR3 length: 14
clone size: few
V gene: TRBV10-1
D gene: TRBD1
CDR3 DNA: TGCGCCAGCAGCCTCAGACAGGGGTCCGGGGAGCTGTTTTTT
CDR3 protein: CASSLRQGSGELFF

J gene: TRBJ1-5
CDR3 length: 15
clone size: once
V gene: TRBV27
D gene: TRBD1
CDR3 DNA: TGTGCCAGCAGCCTCAGGGGGCAAGGCAATCAGCCCCAGCATTTT
CDR3 protein: CASSLRGQGNQPQHF

J gene: TRBJ2-7
CDR3 length: 18
clone size: NA
V gene: TRBV5-6
D gene: TRBD2
CDR3 DNA: TGTGCCAGCAGTTCATGGTGGCTAGCGGGGGGTCCCCCCTACGAGCAGTACTTC
CDR3 protein: CASSSWWLAGGPPYEQYF

J gene: TRBJ2-1
CDR3 length: 17
clone size: NA
V gene: TRBV9
D gene: TRBD2
CDR3 DNA: TGTGCCAGCAGCGTAATGCCAGCGGGGAGCTCCTACAATGAGCAGTTCTTC
CDR3 protein: CASSVMPAGSSYNEQFF

J gene: TRBJ2-5
CDR3 length: 16
clone size: NA
V gene: TRBV27
D gene: NA
CDR3 DNA: TGTGCCAGCCGGGGGTCGGGGCAGGTACACCAAGAGACCCAGTACTTC
CDR3 protein: CASRGSGQVHQETQYF

J gene: TRBJ2-6
CDR3 length: 18
clone size: NA
V gene: TRBV5-1
D gene: TRBD1
CDR3 DNA: TGCGCCAGCAGCTTCGGACAGGGAGGATGGGCTGGGGCCAACGTCCTGACTTTC
CDR3 protein: CASSFGQGGWAGANVLTF

J gene: TRBJ2-7
CDR3 length: 12
clone size: NA
V gene: TRBV2
D gene: TRBD2
CDR3 DNA: TGTGCCAGCAGTAGCGGGGGGTACGAGCAGTACTTC
CDR3 protein: CASSSGGYEQYF

J gene: TRBJ2-1
CDR3 length: 14
clone size: NA
V gene: TRBV15
D gene: TRBD1
CDR3 DNA: TGTGCCACCGGGACGGGACAGAGTAACAATGAGCAGTTCTTC
CDR3 protein: CATGTGQSNNEQFF

J gene: TRBJ2-3
CDR3 length: 15
clone size: NA
V gene: TRBV14
D gene: TRBD2
CDR3 DNA: TGTGCCAGCAGCCTTCAGACTAGCGGCAGTTCCCCGCAGTATTTT
CDR3 protein: CASSLQTSGSSPQYF

J gene: TRBJ2-5
CDR3 length: 16
clone size: NA
V gene: TRBV6-1
D gene: NA
CDR3 DNA: TGTGCCAGCAGTGCCTCGCGGCAGTATTTCGAAGAGACCCAGTACTTC
CDR3 protein: CASSASRQYFEETQYF

J gene: TRBJ1-1
CDR3 length: 14
clone size: NA
V gene: TRBV14
D gene: NA
CDR3 DNA: TGTGCCAGCAGCTCTGTCGGGGGGTGGACTGAAGCTTTCTTT
CDR3 protein: CASSSVGGWTEAFF

J gene: TRBJ2-5
CDR3 length: 13
clone size: once
V gene: TRBV27
D gene: NA
CDR3 DNA: TGTGCCAGCAGTTTCGAAAGGGGCGAGACCCAGTACTTC
CDR3 protein: CASSFERGETQYF

J gene: TRBJ1-5
CDR3 length: 15
clone size: NA
V gene: TRBV2
D gene: TRBD1
CDR3 DNA: TGTGCCAGCAGGAGGGACAGTAATAGCAATCAGCCCCAGCATTTT
CDR3 protein: CASRRDSNSNQPQHF

J gene: TRBJ2-7
CDR3 length: 13
clone size: NA
V gene: TRBV6-1
D gene: NA
CDR3 DNA: TGTGCCAGCAGTGATGGTTGGGGGGATGAGCAGTACTTC
CDR3 protein: CASSDGWGDEQYF

J gene: TRBJ2-3
CDR3 length: 16
clone size: NA
V gene: TRBV9
D gene: NA
CDR3 DNA: TGTGCCAGCAGCGTAGTGGGGGGGGGCTTAACAGATACGCAGTATTTT
CDR3 protein: CASSVVGGGLTDTQYF

J gene: TRBJ2-1
CDR3 length: 15
clone size: NA
V gene: TRBV6-1
D gene: NA
CDR3 DNA: TGTGCCAGCATTTCATCACGGGTGACGTTCAATGAGCAGTTCTTC
CDR3 protein: CASISSRVTFNEQFF

J gene: TRBJ1-2
CDR3 length: 10
clone size: few
V gene: TRBV29-1
D gene: NA
CDR3 DNA: TGCAGCGTCGACAGCTATGGCTACACCTTC
CDR3 protein: CSVDSYGYTF

J gene: TRBJ2-7
CDR3 length: 18
clone size: NA
V gene: TRBV5-1
D gene: NA
CDR3 DNA: TGCGCCAGCAGCGGGTCAGCTGGGACTCCCACCTTCTCCTACGAGCAGTACTTC
CDR3 protein: CASSGSAGTPTFSYEQYF

J gene: TRBJ2-7
CDR3 length: 14
clone size: NA
V gene: TRBV5-1
D gene: NA
CDR3 DNA: TGCGCCAGCAGCTTGGACTGGGGCAACTACGAGCAGTACTTC
CDR3 protein: CASSLDWGNYEQYF

J gene: TRBJ1-1
CDR3 length: 14
clone size: NA
V gene: TRBV7-2
D gene: TRBD1
CDR3 DNA: TGTGCCAGCAGCCCTGGGACAGGGTACACTGAAGCTTTCTTT
CDR3 protein: CASSPGTGYTEAFF